The rows below give T cell receptor beta chains drawn from one sample of a study of blood T cell repertoires in COVID-19. The repertoire was sequenced with immunoSEQ multiplex PCR; TCRdb's copy has only in-frame clones and lacks some. The repertoire holds fewer than 300,000 clones, with around 84% as singletons. Sample: PBMCs or T cells enriched from blood (not recorded which). These receptors were obtained from a man aged 18 to 30 who had recovered from COVID-19. The CDR3 runs from the conserved cysteine through the conserved F or W. Each record gives: D gene, J gene, clone size, V gene, CDR3 protein, CDR3 DNA. A D gene is named only where the DNA matches it firmly. Size tells how often a clone was seen (once, few, many) or the class of an expanded clone, and some rows leave it out.

TRBD1,TRBJ2-6,-,TRBV6-6,CASSRDRTISGANVLTF,TGTGCCAGCAGTCGGGACAGAACCATCTCTGGGGCCAACGTCCTGACTTTC
-,TRBJ1-6,-,TRBV9,CASSEAGADNSPLHF,TGTGCCAGCAGCGAGGCTGGGGCCGATAATTCACCCCTCCACTTT
TRBD2,TRBJ2-5,-,TRBV7-9,CASSKGWREAQETQYF,TGTGCCAGCAGCAAGGGGTGGCGGGAGGCACAAGAGACCCAGTACTTC
TRBD2,TRBJ2-5,-,TRBV5-4,CASSRWGTSGRGPQETQYF,TGTGCCAGCAGCCGCTGGGGGACTAGCGGGAGAGGGCCCCAAGAGACCCAGTACTTC
TRBD1,TRBJ2-6,once,TRBV5-1,CASSLQGTTGANVLTF,TGCGCCAGCAGCTTACAGGGGACGACTGGGGCCAACGTCCTGACTTTC
TRBD2,TRBJ2-2,-,TRBV7-3,CASSLTKTSGRGNTGELFF,TGTGCCAGCAGCTTAACAAAGACTAGCGGGAGGGGAAACACCGGGGAGCTGTTTTTT
TRBD1,TRBJ1-1,-,TRBV6-5,CASSYSTDREAFF,TGTGCCAGCAGTTACTCGACGGACAGGGAGGCTTTCTTT
-,TRBJ1-6,-,TRBV11-3,CASSLAGTNNSPLHF,TGTGCCAGCAGCTTAGCTGGCACCAATAATTCACCCCTCCACTTT
TRBD1,TRBJ2-1,-,TRBV19,CASSPGTGDNEQFF,TGTGCCAGTAGTCCGGGGACAGGCGACAATGAGCAGTTCTTC
-,TRBJ2-1,few,TRBV4-1,CASSQRNLRDEQFF,TGCGCCAGCAGCCAACGTAACCTCCGGGATGAGCAGTTCTTC
-,TRBJ2-7,-,TRBV7-2,CASSLVVQAVSYEQYF,TGTGCCAGCAGCTTAGTCGTCCAGGCCGTCTCCTACGAGCAGTACTTC
TRBD1,TRBJ2-2,-,TRBV5-4,CASSRDRAAGELFF,TGTGCCAGCAGCCGGGACAGGGCGGCCGGGGAGCTGTTTTTT
TRBD1,TRBJ2-7,few,TRBV5-6,CASSLTDRVDEQYF,TGTGCCAGCAGCCTCACGGACAGGGTGGACGAGCAGTACTTC